A single T cell receptor (beta chain) is shown here with its context. PCR employed 60 Vbeta and 13 Jbeta primers. Method: immunoSEQ multiplex PCR; TCRdb's copy keeps in-frame clones and lacks some. The table includes roughly 120,000 clones, approximately 80% detected once. The data belong to a study of cytomegalovirus exposure and HLA in healthy donors. The V segment lost 7 bases and the J segment 1 base; nucleotides outside the gene matches: 9. The CDR3 consists of 16 residues. CDR1 SGHAT and CDR2 FQNNGV come from the germline V gene. The sequence derives from a man in his fifties or sixties in good health and CMV-seronegative. Sequenced material: PBMCs. The chain employs TRBV11-2 and TRBJ2-1; 8 positions match TRBD2. CDR3 protein: CASTKRGTRSYNEQFF. For the CDR3, the DNA is TGTGCCAGCACCAAGAGGGGGACTAGATCCTACAATGAGCAGTTCTTC.